This TCR beta chain was documented in a study of cytomegalovirus exposure and HLA in healthy donors. The PCR was carried out with 60 Vbeta primers and 13 Jbeta primers. Clones were read by immunoSEQ multiplex PCR, and TCRdb kept only the in-frame ones, dropping some. Of almost 200,000 clones in the sample, less than 80% were seen once. With regard to this clone: Its specificity is not known.

Whole-study findings and limits: Researchers had no immune exposure information except CMV serostatus available.

V lost 2 bases and J lost 5; bases outside the gene matches: 3. Germline assignment: CDR1 SGHNT and CDR2 YYREEE (reference sequence). The CDR3 is 13 residues long. Healthy donors of bone marrow made up the group. The sequenced material came from PBMCs. The sequence derives from a woman aged 25-40 years in good health and CMV-seropositive. The genes are TRBV5-4 and TRBJ1-1; 7 bases fit TRBD1. The CDR3 DNA is TGTGCCAGCAGCTTAGGGGGCTTGACTGAAGCTTTCTTT. It is translated as CASSLGGLTEAFF.